This T cell receptor beta chain derives from a study of T cell responses to AZD1222 COVID-19 vaccine (dated by TCRdb to the early 2020s). Broadly, across the study: TCR sequencing covered roughly 230 trial participants: roughly 200 given two doses of AZD1222 and 26 given two doses of MenACWY control vaccine. Trial participants were enrolled by age into subgroups of 18-55, 56-69 and 70-plus years, and about 150, 27 and 61 TCR-sequenced participants, respectively, were included in these subgroups. Overall study outcomes, separate from this receptor: Because no day 14 peak-response samples were available, the repertoires could be characterized only after the peak T cell response. Nearly half of unique spike-specific TCRs reportedly recognized epitopes outside regions mutated in the B.1.351 and B.1.1.7 variants. In the small 56-69-year group, the increase in depth fell short of significance, most likely because of low power. After two AZD1222 doses, both the breadth and the depth of spike-specific TCRs were significantly higher than at day 0 and than in MenACWY recipients. Participants were mostly white British and included more females than males, and it was suggested by the authors that clonal diversity may have been underestimated. CD4 TCRs associated with the vaccine covered the entire spike protein, and the dominant responses were in regions 160-218 and 743-854. Only six or seven AZD1222 recipients were SARS-CoV-2 seropositive at baseline, limiting conclusions about previously exposed vaccinees.

The CDR3 regions of human TCRbeta chains were subjected to immunosequencing. In the paper's pipeline: TCRs in the repertoires were compared against a reference library of SARS-CoV-2-specific TCRs that had been generated with the MIRA antigen-specificity platform. Breadth was defined as the fraction of unique TCRs that were SARS-CoV-2-associated. Depth was defined as the fraction of total T cells that were SARS-CoV-2-associated. Using the MIRA data, each spike-specific TCR was assigned both to the spike region to which the TCR was reactive and to a CD4 or CD8 class. Log10-transformed breadth and depth values were compared by one-way ANOVA with Sidak's multiple comparisons tests. This is the immuneACCESS table as TCRdb keeps it, with only in-frame sequences that have V and J called. A part of the clones is gone; compared with another copy, unresolved V genes explain less than half, and the rest is unexplained. From that table come the V and J calls and clone size; the DNA was used to work out D and trimming. This sample is represented by about 120,000 clones; just over 85% of them were singletons. Of the sample, approximately 18% is held by the ten largest clones.

As for this clone: There is no known antigen for this receptor. No base-level quality is on record; no much larger clone is a single base apart.

Based on the germline V gene, the CDR1 and CDR2 sequences are MNHEY and SVGEGT. The CDR3 runs 15 amino acids, cysteine and phenylalanine included. The kept DNA is CDR3 alone, 45 bases in frame from the first base. Trimming costs V 2 bases and J 4 bases, and their ends lie 15 bases apart. The meaning of the sample's time point label: baseline before first vaccination. The sample's treatment or condition, from its label and the paper: meningococcal conjugate vaccine given as trial control. Vaccinee samples came from UK trials COV001 and COV002, including a single-blind randomized controlled phase 2/3 trial of AZD1222 (ChAdOx1 nCoV-19) in healthy adults. Trial participant PBMC samples were collected at day 0 and day 28 after the second dose for TCRbeta chain sequencing.

The receptor was isolated from an adult in good health. Recombination linked TRBV6-2 or TRBV6-3 to TRBJ2-7; 5 matching bases give a weak D call of TRBD2. Source: peripheral blood, taken on day 0 of MenACWY control vaccination. The DNA sequence is as follows: TGTGCCAGCAGTTACCTGGTGGACTTCGTTTACGAGCAGTACTTC. It is translated as CASSYLVDFVYEQYF.